This T cell receptor beta chain derives from a study of blood T cells in healthy people across ages. Broader study findings: Nothing was known about donor CMV status, and this possibly confounded expanded clonotype changes. PBMC samples, being unsorted, prevented any conclusive comparison of naive and antigen-experienced cells.

Primers used in a second PCR of roughly 6 to 11 cycles were a sample-barcoded 5' primer and a J-beta primer mix. All samples gave at least 2.5 million CDR3-containing paired-end reads. MiXCR, run by TCRdb on the 5' RACE reads, gives a single entry per CDR3 protein. The data hold 750,000 to 950,000 distinct CDR3 sequences, with about 55% observed a single time. CDR3 size: 13 residues. V was cut by 6 bases and J by 4 bases, with 15 bases left in between. The germline V gene encodes CDR1 SQVTM and CDR2 ANQGSEA. Extraction yielded at least 5 micrograms of total RNA per sample. This clonotype appeared a few times. The antigen is unknown.

The chain joins TRBV29-1 to TRBJ2-5; either TRBD1 or TRBD2 may supply D (6 bases each). The receptor was isolated from a man older than 75 in good health. Material: blood. This CDR3 reads CSVSSGARETQYF. CDR3 DNA: TGCAGCGTCTCCTCGGGGGCGCGAGAGACCCAGTACTTC. The entire variable domain, with the rest obtained from reference TRBV29-1 and TRBJ2-5, is as follows: SAVISQKPSRDICQRGTSLTIQCQVDSQVTMMFWYRQQPGQSLTLIATANQGSEATYESGFVIDKFPISRPNLTFSTLTVSNMSPEDSSIYLCSVSSGARETQYFGPGTRLLVL.